The 27 T cell receptor beta chains in this list originate from one sample, sequenced in a study of T cells in women clearing cervical HPV infection. Clones were sequenced by immunoSEQ multiplex PCR, and TCRdb holds only the in-frame ones, with some missing. The sample table includes roughly 40,000 clones. Sequencing was carried out using blood buffy coat. These receptors came from a woman between 18 and 70 years old with a cervical HPV16 infection that either progressed to CIN3+ or cleared (not recorded which).

A remark on this clone: The CDR3 is cut off 3 residues early in the read; its end comes from the germline J gene. The chain employs TRBV20-1 and TRBJ2-1; D is perhaps TRBD1 (6 bases). Germline V gene sequence: CDR1 DFQATT, CDR2 SNEGSKA (reference sequence). V shed 3 bases and J shed 9 bases, with 12 bases lying between them. This CDR3 contains 12 residues. The CDR3 bases that were read are TGCAGTGCTAGGGCAGGGGTGAGTGAG. Translating it yields CSARAGVSE. The complete CDR3 sequence is CSARAGVSEQFF.

Comments on this clone: The CDR3 end lies 3 residues beyond the end of the read and is filled in from the germline J gene. V gene TRBV10-3 combines with J gene TRBJ2-7; TRBD2 aligns across 12 bases. Germline V gives CDR1 ENHRY, CDR2 SYGVKD. V dropped 6 bases and J dropped 0; count of bases not matched to a gene: 0. CDR3 length: 14 residues. The CDR3 loop is CAIRTSGGSYEQYF. The covered CDR3 bases are TGTGCCATCAGGACTAGCGGGGGCTCCTACGAG.

About this clone itself: The read is 3 residues too short to cover the CDR3 end, so that end is filled in from the germline J gene. The J gene is TRBJ2-7, the V gene TRBV6-1; D may be TRBD2 (6 bases). Per the germline V gene, CDR1 is MNHNS and CDR2 is SASEGT. With 1 base removed from V and 5 bases from J, the gap between germline ends came to 15 bases. This CDR3 spans 15 amino acids. Incomplete CDR3 DNA: TGTGCCAGCAGTGAAGGGCCTCAGGGAGGAAACGAG. Its protein product is CASSEGPQGGNE. In full, the CDR3 reads CASSEGPQGGNEQYF.

Comments on this clone: Coverage ceases 3 residues before the CDR3 finishes, and the germline J gene fills in the end. The V gene is TRBV5-1, the J gene TRBJ2-1, with 8 bases lining up with TRBD1. The CDR3 has 14 amino acids. The junction had 4 bases not matched to a gene; V was cut back by 4 bases and J by 4 bases. Germline-derived CDR1 and CDR2 are SGHRS and YFSETQ. CDR3 DNA (partial): TGCGCCAGCAGCCAGGGGGCGGGGTACAATGAG. Translating it yields CASSQGAGYNE. The CDR3 in full is CASSQGAGYNEQFF. The full variable domain, in which reference TRBV5-1 and TRBJ2-1 provide the parts outside the CDR3, is KAGVTQTPRYLIKTRGQQVTLSCSPISGHRSVSWYQQTPGQGLQFLFEYFSETQRNKGNFPGRFSGRQFSNSRSEMNVSTLELGDSALYLCASSQGAGYNEQFFGPGTRLTVL.

Notes on this clone: The read gets to within 3 residues of the CDR3 end, and the germline J gene fills in the rest. This rearrangement joins TRBV20-1 to TRBJ2-3; 11 bases align to TRBD2. Looked up from germline, CDR1 is DFQATT and CDR2 is SNEGSKA (reference sequence). CDR3 length: 17 amino acids. The V segment lost 5 bases and the J segment 6 bases; nucleotides outside the gene matches: 16. The CDR3 protein is CSAGGEVAGGQRDTQYF. The DNA read from the CDR3 is TGCAGTGCTGGGGGTGAGGTAGCGGGGGGGCAACGGGATACG.

Worth noting for this clone: The read comes to an end 3 residues before the CDR3 does, leaving the germline J gene to fill in the end. The V and J genes are TRBV28 and TRBJ2-5, with a weak D call TRBD1 (6 bases). The CDR3 runs 15 residues. Germline CDR1 is MDHEN and CDR2 is SYDVKM. Trimming removed 7 bases from V and 5 bases from J, with 20 bases in between. Partial CDR3 DNA: TGTGCCAGCATGCCTTCCAAGGGGGTCGGCGAGACC. This encodes CASMPSKGVGET. The whole CDR3 protein reads CASMPSKGVGETQYF.

Concerning this clone: Read coverage stops 3 residues before the CDR3 terminus; the germline J gene supplies the remainder. The gene calls are TRBV18 and TRBJ2-2; the D is unclear. Per germline, CDR1 KGHSH and CDR2 LQKENI. The CDR3 covers 12 residues. The CDR3 loop is CASSPEGSTLFF. The covered CDR3 bases are TGTGCCAGCTCACCAGAAGGCTCAACG.

CDR3 DNA, as far as it was read: TGTGCCTGGAGTGTAGAGGCTAGCGTTACCTACGAG. This codes for CAWSVEASVTYE. The CDR3, in full, reads CAWSVEASVTYEQYF. The genes are TRBV30 and TRBJ2-7; possibly TRBD2 for D (6 bases). The missing CDR3 end, 3 residues past where the read stops, is filled in from the germline J gene. Germline V lookup: CDR1 GTSNPN, CDR2 SVGIG (reference sequence). The CDR3 consists of 15 residues. The germline V and J ends were trimmed by 0 bases and 2 bases, with 14 bases remaining between them.

Incomplete CDR3 DNA: TGTGCCAGCAGTTATGACAGGGGATCGGGGCAGCCC. Amino acids: CASSYDRGSGQP. The entire CDR3 protein is CASSYDRGSGQPQHF. The chain employs TRBV2 and TRBJ1-5; TRBD1 matches at 8 bases. The CDR3 end is not reached by the read, which stops 3 residues before it; the germline J gene fills it in. V shed 5 bases and J 7 bases; nucleotides not matched to a gene: 10. This CDR3 comprises 15 residues. The germline gives CDR1 SNHLY, CDR2 FYNNEI.

Points on this clone: The sequenced fragment ends 3 residues before the CDR3 boundary, so the rest is inferred from the germline J gene. The chain couples TRBV7-2 to TRBJ2-5, with 7 bases identical to TRBD1. Trimming took 6 bases from V and 5 from J; bases not matched to a gene: 6. CDR1 and CDR2 (germline): SGHTA, FQGNSA. The CDR3 extends over 13 amino acids. The CDR3 DNA, read in part, is TGTGCCAGCAGACGTGACAGGGTTGAGACC. Amino acids: CASRRDRVET. The CDR3 as a whole reads CASRRDRVETQYF.

On this clone itself: The read terminates 3 residues before the CDR3 end, so the remaining end is supplied by the germline J gene. This rearrangement joins TRBV11-2 to TRBJ1-2; no definite D call. Per germline, CDR1 SGHAT and CDR2 FQNNGV. The CDR3 has 11 residues. The CDR3 reads CASSLDGGYTF. The CDR3 DNA, read in part, is TGTGCCAGCAGCTTAGACGGGGGC.

On this clone itself: Read data end 3 residues before the CDR3 end; the end is taken from the germline J gene. The chain is built from TRBV20-1 and TRBJ1-5, with TRBD1 as a possible D gene (5 bases). Germline CDR1 DFQATT, CDR2 SNEGSKA (reference sequence). V was shortened by 3 bases and J by 2 bases, with 11 bases between the two germline ends. This CDR3 has 14 amino acids. Here the CDR3 reads CSASHSGGNQPQHF. The covered CDR3 bases are TGCAGTGCTAGTCACTCGGGGGGCAATCAGCCC.

Concerning this clone: The CDR3 end lies 3 residues beyond the end of the read and is filled in from the germline J gene. V gene TRBV7-9 combines with J gene TRBJ1-4; tentative D call: TRBD1 (6 bases). CDR1 and CDR2 (germline): SEHNR, FQNEAQ (reference sequence). The CDR3 sequence is 13 residues long. Trimming pared 5 bases from V and 7 bases from J, leaving 11 bases between. CDR3 DNA (partial): TGTGCCAGCAGCCCCGGGACATTTGAAAAA. The encoded protein is CASSPGTFEK. The entire CDR3 is CASSPGTFEKLFF. Drawing the rest from reference TRBV7-9 and TRBJ1-4, the complete variable domain is DTGVSQNPRHKITKRGQNVTFRCDPISEHNRLYWYRQTLGQGPEFLTYFQNEAQLEKSRLLSDRFSAERPKGSFSTLEIQRTEQGDSAMYLCASSPGTFEKLFFGSGTQLSVL.

Turning to this clone: The observed sequence ends 3 residues before the CDR3 terminus, with the missing tail filled in from the germline J gene. The rearrangement joins TRBV7-9 to TRBJ1-2; 8 bases match TRBD1. After removal of 4 bases from V and 4 bases from J, the junction contained 2 bases not matched to a gene. This CDR3 is built from 13 residues. Germline V CDR1 and CDR2: SEHNR, FQNEAQ (reference sequence). CDR3 DNA (partial): TGTGCCAGCAGCTCCAGGGGGCTCTATGGC. Encoded protein: CASSSRGLYG. The full CDR3 sequence reads CASSSRGLYGYTF. Looking up the rest from reference TRBV7-9 and TRBJ1-2 gives the full variable domain: DTGVSQNPRHKITKRGQNVTFRCDPISEHNRLYWYRQTLGQGPEFLTYFQNEAQLEKSRLLSDRFSAERPKGSFSTLEIQRTEQGDSAMYLCASSSRGLYGYTFGSGTRLTVV.

In regard to this clone: The CDR3 extends 3 residues past the end of the read, so its final part is completed from the germline J gene. The chain recombines TRBV7-2 with TRBJ2-1; 7 bases are shared with TRBD1. The CDR3 has 13 residues. Trimming at V came to 4 bases and at J to 9 bases, leaving 6 bases not matched to a gene. Germline loops: CDR1 SGHTA, CDR2 FQGNSA. CDR3 DNA, as far as it was read: TGTGCCAGCAGCTCGGACAGGTGGGGTGAG. Its translation is CASSSDRWGE. The CDR3 reads in full as CASSSDRWGEQFF.

Note on this clone: Read sequence stops 3 residues before the CDR3 end, and the germline J gene provides the missing end. The chain uses TRBV18 and TRBJ2-7; D is uncertain. Trimming took off 5 bases at V and 1 base at J, with 6 bases between the two ends. This CDR3 has 12 amino acids. Germline loops: CDR1 KGHSH, CDR2 LQKENI. CDR3 in amino acids: CASSKGSYEQYF. Partial CDR3 DNA: TGTGCCAGCTCAAAGGGTTCCTACGAG.

For this clone: The read ends 3 residues shy of where the CDR3 ends; the end is completed using the germline J gene. The chain recombines TRBV5-4 with TRBJ1-6; D is uncertain. V lost 0 bases and J lost 8, with 6 bases in between. This CDR3 is built from 13 residues. Germline V gene sequence: CDR1 SGHNT, CDR2 YYREEE (reference sequence). The CDR3 bases that were read are TGTGCCAGCAGCTTGGGTCAGGATTCACCC. Protein product: CASSLGQDSP. The complete CDR3 reads CASSLGQDSPLHF.

Concerning this clone: The read is 3 residues too short to cover the CDR3 end, so that end is filled in from the germline J gene. Other DNA sequences in the sample encode the same CDR3. J is TRBJ2-5 and V is TRBV5-1; 8 nucleotides agree with TRBD2. V was pared by 0 bases and J by 5 bases, with 0 bases of the junction left unmatched. Germline V gives CDR1 SGHRS, CDR2 YFSETQ. The CDR3 spans 13 residues. CDR3 in amino acids: CASSLAGGETQYF. The DNA read from the CDR3 is TGCGCCAGCAGCTTGGCGGGGGGGGAGACC. Based on the CDR3 plus reference TRBV5-1 and TRBJ2-5, the full variable domain is KAGVTQTPRYLIKTRGQQVTLSCSPISGHRSVSWYQQTPGQGLQFLFEYFSETQRNKGNFPGRFSGRQFSNSRSEMNVSTLELGDSALYLCASSLAGGETQYFGPGTRLLVL.

A word on this clone: The sequenced fragment ends 3 residues before the CDR3 boundary, so the rest is inferred from the germline J gene. J is TRBJ2-2 and V is TRBV30; 7 bases are a match to TRBD2. V lost 0 bases and J lost 5; bases outside the gene matches: 9. Per germline, CDR1 GTSNPN and CDR2 SVGIG (reference sequence). The CDR3 is made up of 16 amino acids. The CDR3 sequence is CAWSVGQYGGTGELFF. CDR3 DNA (partial): TGTGCCTGGAGTGTAGGGCAGTACGGGGGGACCGGGGAG.

As for this clone: The sequenced fragment ends 3 residues before the CDR3 boundary, so the rest is inferred from the germline J gene. The V call is TRBV5-1, the J call TRBJ2-7; 7 nucleotides align to TRBD1. The ends lost 4 bases at V and 2 bases at J; junction bases unmatched: 9. Germline CDR1 reads SGHRS; CDR2 reads YFSETQ. The CDR3 has 15 residues. CDR3 protein: CASSLGQAGPYEQYF. The DNA read from the CDR3 is TGCGCCAGCAGCCTAGGACAGGCGGGCCCCTACGAG.

This CDR3 reads CASSLLTGGTYNEQFF. CDR3 DNA (partial): TGCGCCAGCAGTCTACTGACAGGGGGTACCTACAATGAG. The V and J genes are TRBV4-1 and TRBJ2-1, with 9 bases aligning to TRBD1. The CDR3 extends 3 residues past the end of the read, so its final part is completed from the germline J gene. The V gene's germline CDR1 is MGHRA and CDR2 YSYEKL. The CDR3 sequence is 16 residues long. Losses at the gene ends were 6 bases for V and 2 bases for J; bases not matched to a gene: 8.

About this clone: The missing CDR3 end, 3 residues past where the read stops, is filled in from the germline J gene. The V and J genes are TRBV2 and TRBJ2-3; D perhaps matches TRBD1 (5 bases). Trimming left V 6 bases short and J 4 bases short, with 8 bases between. This CDR3 is built from 12 residues. Germline assignment: CDR1 SNHLY and CDR2 FYNNEI. CDR3 DNA, as far as it was read: TGTGCCAGCAGGACAGCTGCAGATACG. Its protein is CASRTAADT. In full, the CDR3 is CASRTAADTQYF.

Remarks on this clone: The CDR3 end lies 3 residues beyond the end of the read and is filled in from the germline J gene. The V and J genes are TRBV11-3 and TRBJ1-1, with 8 positions matching TRBD1. Germline assignment: CDR1 SGHNT and CDR2 YENEEA. The CDR3 loop spans 13 amino acids. The J segment lost 7 bases and the V segment lost 5 bases, leaving 6 bases of the junction unmatched. The sequenced part of the CDR3 DNA is TGTGCCAGCAGCGGCGACAGGGGAGGTGAA. Translation gives CASSGDRGGE. The full CDR3 reads CASSGDRGGEAFF.

This clone registers medium-sized by frequency. The read comes to an end 3 residues before the CDR3 does, leaving the germline J gene to fill in the end. The V and J genes are TRBV7-8 and TRBJ1-5; D uncertain. Trimming took 0 bases from V and 7 from J, leaving 16 bases between them. CDR3 length: 16 residues. Looked up from germline, CDR1 is SGHVS and CDR2 is FQNEAQ. The sequenced CDR3 bases are TGTGCCAGCAGCTTAGCCCGGACTGCCCTGGGACAGCCC. It is translated as CASSLARTALGQP. The full CDR3 reads CASSLARTALGQPQHF.

Comment on this clone: The read ends 3 residues before the CDR3 terminus; that terminus is restored from the germline J gene. The rearrangement joins TRBV10-3 to TRBJ2-3; 9 nucleotides agree with TRBD2. CDR1 is ENHRY and CDR2 is SYGVKD in the germline V gene. CDR3 length: 14 residues. The V gene end was trimmed by 2 bases and the J gene end by 6 bases; junction bases not matched to a gene: 3. The sequenced part of the CDR3 DNA is TGTGCCATCAGTGAGGGTAGCGGGGGTGATACG. Translation gives CAISEGSGGDT. The entire CDR3 sequence reads CAISEGSGGDTQYF.

In the case of this clone: The sequenced fragment ends 3 residues before the CDR3 boundary, so the rest is inferred from the germline J gene. The rearrangement joins TRBV27 to TRBJ1-4, with TRBD1 as a possible D gene (6 bases). Per germline, CDR1 MNHEY and CDR2 SMNVEV (reference sequence). The CDR3 has 13 residues. V lost 6 bases to trimming and J lost 8 bases, with 13 bases between them. Incomplete CDR3 DNA: TGTGCCAGCAGCCGCGGGGGCGCGGAAAAA. This sequence encodes CASSRGGAEK. The full CDR3 sequence reads CASSRGGAEKLFF.

A note on this clone: The CDR3 extends 3 residues past the end of the read, so its final part is completed from the germline J gene. The chain carries TRBV29-1 and TRBJ2-5; D remains ambiguous. This CDR3 has 12 amino acids. From germline, CDR1 is SQVTM and CDR2 ANQGSEA. Trimming left V 5 bases short and J 1 base short, with 8 bases between. CDR3 DNA, as far as it was read: TGCAGCGTTAGGCAGATCCAAGAGACC. This sequence encodes CSVRQIQET. The whole CDR3 protein reads CSVRQIQETQYF. The full variable domain, in which reference TRBV29-1 and TRBJ2-5 provide the parts outside the CDR3, is SAVISQKPSRDICQRGTSLTIQCQVDSQVTMMFWYRQQPGQSLTLIATANQGSEATYESGFVIDKFPISRPNLTFSTLTVSNMSPEDSSIYLCSVRQIQETQYFGPGTRLLVL.